The 12 T cell receptor beta chains presented below share a single source sample, sequenced in a study of beta chain features in type 1 diabetes. Every isolated RNA sample was fully reverse transcribed, so sequencing captured expressed TCRB transcripts. The repertoire was sequenced with immunoSEQ multiplex PCR; TCRdb's copy has only in-frame clones and lacks some. Of about 900,000 clones in the sample, roughly 17% were seen once. Sequencing input: naive CD4+ T cells from blood. The source is a woman aged 18-29 years in good health.

The chain links TRBV11-2 to TRBJ2-7; the D is unclear. Germline lookup yields CDR1 SGHAT and CDR2 FQNNGV. Trimming removed 1 base at V and 4 bases at J, with 5 bases between. The CDR3 sequence is 12 residues long. This chain's CDR3 is CASSLGIYEQYF. CDR3 DNA sequence: TGTGCCAGCAGCTTAGGAATTTACGAGCAGTACTTC.

The chain is built from TRBV7-2 and TRBJ1-2, with D perhaps matching TRBD1 (6 bases). The V gene lost 6 bases and the J gene lost 3 bases, with 14 bases spanning the gap. The V gene's germline CDR1 is SGHTA and CDR2 FQGNSA. The CDR3 has 14 residues. CDR3 bases: TGTGCCAGCAGTCTCGACAGGACCTACTATGGCTACACCTTC. Residues: CASSLDRTYYGYTF.

This clone was seen only a few times. The V call is TRBV9, the J call TRBJ2-5, with 7 bases matching TRBD2. CDR1 and CDR2 (germline): SGDLS, YYNGEE. The V segment lost 0 bases and the J segment 3 bases; nucleotides outside the gene matches: 2. CDR3 length: 14 residues. CDR3 sequence (DNA): TGTGCCAGCAGCGTAGGCGGGACTAAAGAGACCCAGTACTTC. Residues: CASSVGGTKETQYF.

The chain is built from TRBV4-1 and TRBJ2-7; TRBD2 aligns across 8 bases. Per germline, CDR1 MGHRA and CDR2 YSYEKL. CDR3 length equals 14 residues. After removal of 1 base from V and 4 bases from J, the junction contained 3 bases not matched to a gene. The chain's CDR3 is CASSQAGGLYEQYF. DNA of the CDR3: TGCGCCAGCAGCCAAGCGGGAGGGCTTTACGAGCAGTACTTC.

This clone occurred a few times. The chain has TRBV7-2 and TRBJ1-2; 7 bases map to TRBD1. Germline CDR1 reads SGHTA; CDR2 reads FQGNSA. The CDR3 contains 12 residues. The ends lost 7 bases at V and 6 bases at J; junction bases unmatched: 5. CDR3 coding DNA: TGTGCCAGCACCCGGACAGGAGATGGCTACACCTTC. This sequence encodes CASTRTGDGYTF.

The J gene is TRBJ2-2, the V gene TRBV4-2; TRBD2 is a possible D gene (6 bases). Between the trimmed V and J ends, which lost 4 bases and 3 bases, there was a span of 12 bases. The CDR3 extends over 15 amino acids. Germline CDR1 and CDR2: LGHNA and YNFKEQ. CDR3 coding DNA: TGTGCCAGCAGCCTTCGGGAGCGGTACACCGGGGAGCTGTTTTTT. It translates to CASSLRERYTGELFF.

This clone came up a few times. The chain employs TRBV4-2 and TRBJ1-1, with 9 bases matching TRBD1. CDR1 is LGHNA and CDR2 is YNFKEQ in the germline V gene. V lost 2 bases to trimming and J lost 7 bases; unmatched junction nucleotides: 11. This CDR3 has 16 residues. This CDR3 is CASSQPGRTGESEAFF. The CDR3 DNA sequence: TGTGCCAGCAGCCAACCGGGAAGGACAGGGGAGAGTGAAGCTTTCTTT.

The CDR3 protein is CASSLEGRKLFF. The CDR3 region has the DNA TGCGCCAGCAGCTTAGAGGGGAGAAAACTGTTTTTT. This chain uses TRBV4-1 with TRBJ1-4; possibly TRBD1 for D (5 bases). CDR1 MGHRA and CDR2 YSYEKL come from the germline V gene. The CDR3 extends over 12 amino acids. Trimming took off 5 bases at V and 10 bases at J, with 11 bases between the two ends.

This clone was seen a handful of times. The DNA of the CDR3 is TGTGCCAGCAGCTTAATTGGCGGCCCAGATACGCAGTATTTT. Protein sequence: CASSLIGGPDTQYF. V and J are TRBV7-9 and TRBJ2-3; no clear D gene. The CDR3 totals 14 residues. In germline, CDR1 is SEHNR, CDR2 FQNEAQ (reference sequence). Trimming shortened V by 2 bases and J by 4 bases, and 10 bases separated the two germline ends.

Only a few counts were recorded for this clone. Other DNA sequences in this specimen translate into the identical CDR3. The chain recombines TRBV18 with TRBJ2-2; no clear D gene. CDR3 length: 12 amino acids. The germline CDR1 and CDR2 sequences are KGHSH and LQKENI. Trimming left V 2 bases short and J 5 bases short, with 3 bases between. The CDR3 spells CASSPGTGELFF. The CDR3 DNA sequence: TGTGCCAGCTCACCAGGGACCGGGGAGCTGTTTTTT.

This clone was detected only a few times. The chain links TRBV23-1 to TRBJ1-1; 9 bases are a match to TRBD1. TRBV23-1 is identified as an open reading frame with a role that is uncertain. This CDR3 contains 20 residues. Unmatched junction bases numbered 21, after V lost 4 bases and J lost 3 bases. The DNA for the CDR3 is TGCGCCAGCAGTCGAGCGATCCCGGGACAGGGTCATTTATGGGACACTGAAGCTTTCTTT. Its translation: CASSRAIPGQGHLWDTEAFF.

This clone was seen a handful of times. V and J are TRBV15 and TRBJ2-7, with D tentatively TRBD2 (6 bases). CDR1 is LNHNV, CDR2 YYDKDF, per germline (reference sequence). The CDR3 extends over 16 amino acids. The V gene lost 0 bases and the J gene lost 3 bases, with 15 bases spanning the gap. The CDR3 sequence is CATSRDPGEGLYEQYF. In nucleotides, the CDR3 is TGTGCCACCAGCAGAGATCCTGGAGAGGGACTCTACGAGCAGTACTTC.